This T cell receptor beta chain was found in a study of blood T cell repertoires in COVID-19. CDR3 length equals 14 residues. Germline CDR1 and CDR2: SGHTA and FQGNSA. The V and J ends lost 8 bases and 5 bases respectively, with 16 bases between them. Original processing notes: For nucleated cells, counts were estimated from reference gene primer amplification. Using immunoSEQ multiplex PCR, the repertoire was profiled, and TCRdb retains in-frame clones only, with some absent. Clonal size and the V and J genes are those of that table, whereas D and trimming came from the DNA. The repertoire holds about 300,000 clones, roughly 85% seen once, with under 6% in the top ten. This clone came up once.

The receptor was isolated from a woman in her twenties or thirties who had recovered from COVID-19. This chain connects TRBV7-2 to TRBJ1-5; D is unresolved. Sequences were obtained from PBMCs or T cells enriched from blood (not recorded which). In DNA, the CDR3 is TGTGCCAGCGGCTCATACAACAGTGATCAGCCCCAGCATTTT. It specifies CASGSYNSDQPQHF.